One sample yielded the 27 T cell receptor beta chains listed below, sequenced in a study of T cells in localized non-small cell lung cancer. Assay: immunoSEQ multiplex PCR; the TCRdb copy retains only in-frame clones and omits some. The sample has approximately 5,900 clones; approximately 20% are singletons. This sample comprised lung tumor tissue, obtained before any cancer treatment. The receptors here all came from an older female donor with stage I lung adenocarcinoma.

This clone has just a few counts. The DNA for the CDR3 is TGTGCCAGCAGTTCCCCCGGGAGATATGACAATGAGCAGTTCTTC. This translates into CASSSPGRYDNEQFF. The chain employs TRBV6-8 and TRBJ2-1, with a tentative D call TRBD2 (6 bases). The V end was cut by 4 bases, the J end by 5 bases, with 15 bases between. CDR1 is MNHGY, CDR2 SAAAGT, per germline. There are 15 residues in the CDR3.

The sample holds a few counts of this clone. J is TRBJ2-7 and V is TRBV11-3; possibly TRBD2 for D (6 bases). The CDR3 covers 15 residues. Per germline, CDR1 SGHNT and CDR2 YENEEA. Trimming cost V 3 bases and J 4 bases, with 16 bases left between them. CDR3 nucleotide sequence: TGTGCCAGCAGCTTGGACACAGCGGGTGTTTACGAGCAGTACTTC. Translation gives CASSLDTAGVYEQYF.

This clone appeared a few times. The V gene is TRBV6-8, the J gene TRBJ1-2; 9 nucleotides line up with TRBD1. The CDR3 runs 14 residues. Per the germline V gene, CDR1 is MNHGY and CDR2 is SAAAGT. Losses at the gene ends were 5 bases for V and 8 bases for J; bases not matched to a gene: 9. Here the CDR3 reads CASSPTGGLFGYTF. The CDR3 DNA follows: TGTGCCAGCAGTCCGACAGGGGGGCTATTCGGCTACACCTTC.

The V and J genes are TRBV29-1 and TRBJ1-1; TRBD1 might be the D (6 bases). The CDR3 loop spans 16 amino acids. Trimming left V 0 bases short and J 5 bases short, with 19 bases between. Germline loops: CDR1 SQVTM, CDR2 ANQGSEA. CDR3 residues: CSVEDQGPARRTEAFF. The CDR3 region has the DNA TGCAGCGTTGAAGATCAGGGGCCCGCCCGGAGGACTGAAGCTTTCTTT. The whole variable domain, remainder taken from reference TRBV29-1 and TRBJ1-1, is SAVISQKPSRDICQRGTSLTIQCQVDSQVTMMFWYRQQPGQSLTLIATANQGSEATYESGFVIDKFPISRPNLTFSTLTVSNMSPEDSSIYLCSVEDQGPARRTEAFFGQGTRLTVV.

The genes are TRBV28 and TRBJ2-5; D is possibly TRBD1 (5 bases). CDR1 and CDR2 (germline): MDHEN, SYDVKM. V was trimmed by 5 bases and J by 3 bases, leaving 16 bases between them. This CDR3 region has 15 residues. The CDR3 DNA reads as TGTGCCAGCAGTCAACGTCAACAGGTGAAAGAGACCCAGTACTTC. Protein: CASSQRQQVKETQYF.

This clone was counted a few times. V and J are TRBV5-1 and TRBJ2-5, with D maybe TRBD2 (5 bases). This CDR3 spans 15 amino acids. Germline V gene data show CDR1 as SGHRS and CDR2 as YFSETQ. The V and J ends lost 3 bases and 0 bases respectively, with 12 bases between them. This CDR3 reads CASSSGVGDQETQYF. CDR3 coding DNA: TGCGCCAGCAGCTCCGGCGTGGGAGACCAAGAGACCCAGTACTTC. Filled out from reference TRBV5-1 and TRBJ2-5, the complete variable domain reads KAGVTQTPRYLIKTRGQQVTLSCSPISGHRSVSWYQQTPGQGLQFLFEYFSETQRNKGNFPGRFSGRQFSNSRSEMNVSTLELGDSALYLCASSSGVGDQETQYFGPGTRLLVL.

The CDR3 DNA reads TGTGCCTGGAGTACGGGGCTAGCGGGAAACAATGAGCAGTTCTTC. Translation gives CAWSTGLAGNNEQFF. The rearrangement joins TRBV30 to TRBJ2-1; 9 bases are a match to TRBD2. Germline V gene data show CDR1 as GTSNPN and CDR2 as SVGIG (reference sequence). Germline trimming cut 2 bases from V and 5 bases from J; bases unmatched to any gene: 7. The CDR3 is 15 residues long. Using reference TRBV30 and TRBJ2-1 for the parts outside the CDR3, the full variable domain is SQTIHQWPATLVQPVGSPLSLECTVEGTSNPNLYWYRQAAGRGLQLLFYSVGIGQISSEVPQNLSASRPQDRQFILSSKKLLLSDSGFYLCAWSTGLAGNNEQFFGPGTRLTVL.

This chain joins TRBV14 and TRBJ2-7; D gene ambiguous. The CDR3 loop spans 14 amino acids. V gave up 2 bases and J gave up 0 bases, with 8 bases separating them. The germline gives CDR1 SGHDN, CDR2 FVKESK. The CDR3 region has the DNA TGTGCCAGCAGCCAAATCGGTTTCTCCTACGAGCAGTACTTC. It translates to CASSQIGFSYEQYF.

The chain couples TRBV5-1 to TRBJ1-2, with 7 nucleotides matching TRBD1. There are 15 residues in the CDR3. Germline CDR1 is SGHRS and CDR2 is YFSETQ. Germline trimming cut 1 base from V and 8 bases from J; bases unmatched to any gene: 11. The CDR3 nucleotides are TGCGCCAGCAGCTTGATTCCGGCAGGGGGGTCAGGCTACACCTTC. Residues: CASSLIPAGGSGYTF.

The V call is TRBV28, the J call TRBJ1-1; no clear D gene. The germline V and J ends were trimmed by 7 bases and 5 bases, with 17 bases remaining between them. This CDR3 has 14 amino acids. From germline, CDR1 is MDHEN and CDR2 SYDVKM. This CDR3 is CASTVTGRGTEAFF. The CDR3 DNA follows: TGTGCCAGCACCGTGACGGGCCGAGGGACTGAAGCTTTCTTT. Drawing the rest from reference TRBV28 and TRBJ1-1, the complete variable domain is DVKVTQSSRYLVKRTGEKVFLECVQDMDHENMFWYRQDPGLGLRLIYFSYDVKMKEKGDIPEGYSVSREKKERFSLILESASTNQTSMYLCASTVTGRGTEAFFGQGTRLTVV.

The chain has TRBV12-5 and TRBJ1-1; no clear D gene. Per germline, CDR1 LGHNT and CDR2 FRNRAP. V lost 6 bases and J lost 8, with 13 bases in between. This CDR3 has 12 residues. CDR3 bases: TGTGCTAGTGGCGAACAAGCTGGCGAAGCTTTCTTT. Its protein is CASGEQAGEAFF. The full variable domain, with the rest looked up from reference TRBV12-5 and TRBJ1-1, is DARVTQTPRHKVTEMGQEVTMRCQPILGHNTVFWYRQTMMQGLELLAYFRNRAPLDDSGMPKDRFSAEMPDATLATLKIQPSEPRDSAVYFCASGEQAGEAFFGQGTRLTVV.

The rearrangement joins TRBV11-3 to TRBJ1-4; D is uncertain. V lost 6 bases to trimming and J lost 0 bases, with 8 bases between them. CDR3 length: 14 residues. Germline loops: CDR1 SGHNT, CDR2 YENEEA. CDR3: CASSRSTTNEKLFF. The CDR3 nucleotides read TGTGCCAGCAGTCGGTCTACAACTAATGAAAAACTGTTTTTT.

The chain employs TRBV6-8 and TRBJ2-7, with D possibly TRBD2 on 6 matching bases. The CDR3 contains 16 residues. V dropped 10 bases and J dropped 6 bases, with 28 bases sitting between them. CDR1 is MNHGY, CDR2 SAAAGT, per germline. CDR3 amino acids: CAIEATPAWRDIEQYF. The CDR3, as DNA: TGTGCCATCGAGGCAACCCCGGCCTGGCGGGATATCGAGCAGTACTTC.

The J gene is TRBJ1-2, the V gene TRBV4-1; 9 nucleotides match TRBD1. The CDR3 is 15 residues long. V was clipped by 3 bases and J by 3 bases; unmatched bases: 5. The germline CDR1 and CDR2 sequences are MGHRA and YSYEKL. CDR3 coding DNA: TGCGCCAGCAGCCACCGGACAGGGGATGACTATGGCTACACCTTC. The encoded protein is CASSHRTGDDYGYTF.

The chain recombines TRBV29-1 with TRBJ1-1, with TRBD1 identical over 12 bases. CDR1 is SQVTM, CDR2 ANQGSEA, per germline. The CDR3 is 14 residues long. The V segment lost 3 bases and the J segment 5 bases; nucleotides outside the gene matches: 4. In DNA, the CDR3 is TGCAGCGTTGAGGGACAGGGGGCGCTTACTGAAGCTTTCTTT. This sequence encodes CSVEGQGALTEAFF. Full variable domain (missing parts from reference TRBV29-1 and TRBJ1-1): SAVISQKPSRDICQRGTSLTIQCQVDSQVTMMFWYRQQPGQSLTLIATANQGSEATYESGFVIDKFPISRPNLTFSTLTVSNMSPEDSSIYLCSVEGQGALTEAFFGQGTRLTVV.

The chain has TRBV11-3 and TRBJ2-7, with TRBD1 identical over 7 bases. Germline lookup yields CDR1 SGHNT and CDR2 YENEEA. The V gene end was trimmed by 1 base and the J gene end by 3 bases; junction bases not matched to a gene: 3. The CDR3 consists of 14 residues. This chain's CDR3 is CASSLGRQGYEQYF. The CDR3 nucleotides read TGTGCCAGCAGCTTAGGGAGACAGGGCTACGAGCAGTACTTC.

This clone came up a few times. CDR3: CASSYFGLAGDDTGELFF. The CDR3 DNA reads as TGTGCCAGCAGTTACTTCGGACTAGCGGGAGATGACACCGGGGAGCTGTTTTTT. The J gene is TRBJ2-2, the V gene TRBV6-8; 13 nucleotides agree with TRBD2. The CDR3 is made up of 18 amino acids. J lost 3 bases, V lost 1 base, and 5 bases had no gene match. Germline loops: CDR1 MNHGY, CDR2 SAAAGT.

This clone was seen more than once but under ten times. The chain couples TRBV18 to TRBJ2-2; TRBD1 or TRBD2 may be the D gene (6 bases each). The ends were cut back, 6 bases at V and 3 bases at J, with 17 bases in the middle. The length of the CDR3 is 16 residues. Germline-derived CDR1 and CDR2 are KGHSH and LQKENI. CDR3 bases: TGTGCCAGCTCCCCCCCCGGGGGCGGATACACCGGGGAGCTGTTTTTT. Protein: CASSPPGGGYTGELFF.

The CDR3 region is CASSDEDRENTEAFF. CDR3 DNA sequence: TGTGCCAGCAGCGATGAGGACAGAGAGAACACTGAAGCTTTCTTT. This sequence joins TRBV11-3 and TRBJ1-1; perhaps TRBD1 as D (6 bases). The CDR3 runs 15 residues. CDR1 and CDR2 (germline): SGHNT, YENEEA. The germline V and J ends were trimmed by 5 bases and 1 base, with 14 bases remaining between them. Variable domain in full (rest from reference TRBV11-3 and TRBJ1-1): EAGVVQSPRYKIIEKKQPVAFWCNPISGHNTLYWYLQNLGQGPELLIRYENEEAVDDSQLPKDRFSAERLKGVDSTLKIQPAELGDSAVYLCASSDEDRENTEAFFGQGTRLTVV.

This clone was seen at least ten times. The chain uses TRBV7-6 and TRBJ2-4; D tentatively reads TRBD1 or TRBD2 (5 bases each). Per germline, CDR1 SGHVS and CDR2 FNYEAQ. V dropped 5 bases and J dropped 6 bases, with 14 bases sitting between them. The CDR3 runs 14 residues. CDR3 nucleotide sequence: TGTGCCAGCAGCCCCTGGGACGGTCCAAACATTCAGTACTTC. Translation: CASSPWDGPNIQYF.

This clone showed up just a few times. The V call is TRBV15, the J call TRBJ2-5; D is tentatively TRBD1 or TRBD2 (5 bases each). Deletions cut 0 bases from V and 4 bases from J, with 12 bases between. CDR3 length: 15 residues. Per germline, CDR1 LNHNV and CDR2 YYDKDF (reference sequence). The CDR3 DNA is TGTGCCACCAGCAGAGAAGGGTTCGGGACAGAGACCCAGTACTTC. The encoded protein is CATSREGFGTETQYF.

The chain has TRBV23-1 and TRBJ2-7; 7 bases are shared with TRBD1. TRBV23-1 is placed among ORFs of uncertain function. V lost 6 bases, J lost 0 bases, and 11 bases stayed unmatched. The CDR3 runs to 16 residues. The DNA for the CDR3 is TGCGCCAGCAGCCAAGAGTTCTGGGACAGCTCCTACGAGCAGTACTTC. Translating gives CASSQEFWDSSYEQYF.

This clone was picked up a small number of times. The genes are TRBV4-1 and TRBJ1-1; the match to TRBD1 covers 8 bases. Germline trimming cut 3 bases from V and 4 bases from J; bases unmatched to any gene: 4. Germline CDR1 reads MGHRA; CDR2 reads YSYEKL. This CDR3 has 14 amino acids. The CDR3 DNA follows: TGCGCCAGCAGCCAGACAGGGGCTTCCACTGAAGCTTTCTTT. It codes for CASSQTGASTEAFF.

This chain's CDR3 is CASSIRREAGELFF. The DNA of the CDR3 is TGTGCCAGTAGTATTCGCAGGGAGGCCGGGGAGCTGTTTTTT. The chain recombines TRBV19 with TRBJ2-2; D perhaps matches TRBD2 (6 bases). CDR1 and CDR2 from the germline V gene are LNHDA and SQIVND (reference sequence). The V end lost 3 bases, the J end lost 6 bases, and 11 bases lay between the germline ends. This CDR3 has 14 residues.

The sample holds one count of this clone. Here the CDR3 reads CASGLAFPYEQYF. DNA of the CDR3: TGCGCCAGCGGACTAGCGTTCCCCTACGAGCAGTACTTC. This chain links TRBV10-2 with TRBJ2-7; 9 bases map to TRBD2. CDR3 length: 13 amino acids. V lost 8 bases, J lost 2 bases, and 4 bases stayed unmatched. CDR1 WSHSY and CDR2 SAAADI come from the germline V gene.

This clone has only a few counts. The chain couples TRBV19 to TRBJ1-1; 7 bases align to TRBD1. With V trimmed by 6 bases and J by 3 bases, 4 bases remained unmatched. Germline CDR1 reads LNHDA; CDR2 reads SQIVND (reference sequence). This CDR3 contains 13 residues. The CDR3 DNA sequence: TGTGCCAGTAGACGGGACAGCTACACTGAAGCTTTCTTT. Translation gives CASRRDSYTEAFF. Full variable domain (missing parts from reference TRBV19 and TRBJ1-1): DGGITQSPKYLFRKEGQNVTLSCEQNLNHDAMYWYRQDPGQGLRLIYYSQIVNDFQKGDIAEGYSVSREKKESFPLTVTSAQKNPTAFYLCASRRDSYTEAFFGQGTRLTVV.

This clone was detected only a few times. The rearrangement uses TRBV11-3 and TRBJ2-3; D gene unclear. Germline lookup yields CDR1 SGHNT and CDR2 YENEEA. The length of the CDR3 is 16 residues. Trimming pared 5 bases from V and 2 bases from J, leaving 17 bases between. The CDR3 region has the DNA TGTGCCAGCAGCGACGACACCGATGGGATCACAGATACGCAGTATTTT. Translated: CASSDDTDGITDTQYF.